The T cell receptor (beta chain) under discussion was sequenced for a study of shared clonotypes between healthy human individuals. As concerns this clone: The sample has other DNA sequences that encode this CDR3 too.

Using immunoSEQ multiplex PCR, the repertoire was profiled, and TCRdb retains in-frame clones only, with some absent. The data contain about 1,900,000 clones, about 94% of them singletons. The V end lost 0 bases, the J end lost 0 bases, and 7 bases lay between the germline ends. Germline V gene lookup returns CDR1 SGDLS and CDR2 YYNGEE. CDR3 length equals 14 residues. Naive CD8 cells comprised CD45RO-negative, CCR7-positively selected cells, excluding terminally differentiated effector memory CD45RA+ cells. The receptor's source is a man younger than 30 in good health. The sample was naive CD8+ T cells sorted from blood. V gene TRBV9 combines with J gene TRBJ2-7, with D tentatively TRBD2 (6 bases). For the CDR3, the DNA is TGTGCCAGCAGCGTAGGGGACTTCTCCTACGAGCAGTACTTC. Translating it yields CASSVGDFSYEQYF.